This paragraph reports one T cell receptor beta chain. Its target is not known. The entry originates in a study of brain T cells in children with intractable seizures. Notes on the study in general: Pre- and post-surgery blood differed in depth, so pre-surgery absences may be undersampling. Viral specificity was inferred only from CDR3 similarity; HCMV serostatus was unknown.

CDR1 is SGDLS, CDR2 YYNGEE, per germline. CDR3 size: 17 residues. Trimming removed 0 bases from V and 3 bases from J; junction bases left unmatched: 10. Measured with immunoSEQ multiplex PCR; TCRdb has only the in-frame clones, and not every one. Altogether 55,000 to 80,000 clones are present, around 95% being singletons, with the ten largest covering more than 0.3%. Sequencing was limited to surgery cases with top T cell transcript signatures in brain tissue. At least one anti-epileptic drug was given before surgery. The sequence derives from a boy under three years old with focal cortical dysplasia and intractable seizures. The sequenced sample was peripheral blood, obtained at surgery. The chain joins TRBV9 to TRBJ1-2, with 8 bases matching TRBD1. The CDR3 is CASSVGARDRKHYGYTF. As DNA, the CDR3 is TGTGCCAGCAGCGTAGGGGCGCGGGACAGGAAGCACTATGGCTACACCTTC.